This T cell receptor (beta chain) was captured in a study of T cells in Graves' hyperthyroidism and ophthalmopathy. The study's findings and limits: Ophthalmopathy and stable hyperthyroidism were told apart by a 13 V-J model.

TCR beta CDR3 regions were amplified from RNA transcripts. Researchers ran a first-round RT-PCR on the TCR CDR3 using the HTBI primer set. TCRdb passed the multiplex PCR reads through MiXCR, listing each CDR3 protein once. The sample has about 270,000 distinct CDR3 sequences, around 22% seen once. The cohort's ophthalmopathy patients, a group with duration under 3 months, had a Clinical Activity Score of at least 3 and a NOSPECS grade of at least 4. Patients were excluded because of uncontrolled infection, other autoimmune disease, pregnancy or lactation. The PBMCs had their origin in about 9.7 ml of fresh peripheral blood. Germline CDR1 is SGDLS and CDR2 is YYNGEE. The CDR3 contains 15 residues. Trimming took 3 bases from V and 4 from J; bases not matched to a gene: 9. In this sample, this clonotype turned up a few times. Its specificity is not known.

The J gene is TRBJ2-5, the V gene TRBV9; 7 positions match TRBD1. The TCR comes from a man aged 30 to 45 with Graves' ophthalmopathy. The sample consisted of blood. The CDR3 DNA reads TGTGCCAGCAGCGCCTTAGGGAACAGGGGAGAGACCCAGTACTTC. Its protein product is CASSALGNRGETQYF.